One and the same sample provided the 9 T cell receptor beta chains below, sequenced in a study of T cell repertoires in ileal Crohn's disease. Generated by immunoSEQ multiplex PCR, the TCRdb table keeps only in-frame clones and is missing some. The repertoire holds roughly 9,200 clones, with 79% as singletons. The time point denotes: neoterminal ileum biopsy at postoperative endoscopy, about 6 months after surgery. Sample: ileal tissue. These receptor sequences come from an adult with Crohn's disease.

The chain carries TRBV10-3 and TRBJ2-7; 7 positions match TRBD1. Germline CDR1 and CDR2: ENHRY and SYGVKD. V shed 9 bases and J 3 bases; nucleotides not matched to a gene: 8. The CDR3 runs to 13 residues. The CDR3 nucleotides are TGTGCCATGAGCCGACAGGGCTTCTACGAGCAGTACTTC. As protein: CAMSRQGFYEQYF.

V gene TRBV19 combines with J gene TRBJ2-7, with D possibly being TRBD2 (6 bases). V was cut by 6 bases and J by 2 bases, with 14 bases left in between. The CDR3 runs to 14 residues. Germline CDR1 is LNHDA and CDR2 is SQIVND (reference sequence). The CDR3 DNA follows: TGTGCCAGTAGCCAGGAGGGGTTTCCCTACGAGCAGTACTTC. Translated, it gives CASSQEGFPYEQYF.

The V gene is TRBV4-1, the J gene TRBJ1-2, with D possibly matching TRBD1 (5 bases). Germline V lookup: CDR1 MGHRA, CDR2 YSYEKL. CDR3 length: 13 amino acids. The germline V and J ends were trimmed by 1 base and 7 bases, with 10 bases remaining between them. The CDR3 is CASSQGGGSGYTF. CDR3 sequence (DNA): TGCGCCAGCAGCCAAGGGGGGGGATCTGGCTACACCTTC.

The chain employs TRBV10-3 and TRBJ2-1; no clear D. The length of the CDR3 is 13 residues. Per the germline V gene, CDR1 is ENHRY and CDR2 is SYGVKD. The germline V and J ends were trimmed by 0 bases and 9 bases, with 9 bases remaining between them. The chain's CDR3 is CAISESYYLEQFF. In DNA form, the CDR3 reads TGTGCCATCAGTGAGTCCTACTACCTTGAGCAGTTCTTC.

The J gene is TRBJ2-5, the V gene TRBV10-3; D is uncertain. The tail of the sequence fits TRBJ2-7 better, so the J call may be wrong. In germline, CDR1 is ENHRY, CDR2 SYGVKD. The CDR3 covers 16 residues. CDR3 sequence: CAISDHPHSSSYEQYF. The CDR3 nucleotides are TGTGCCATCAGTGACCATCCCCATTCGAGCTCCTACGAGCAGTACTTC.

This chain uses TRBV27 with TRBJ2-2, with D maybe TRBD1 (5 bases). Trimming took off 1 base at V and 4 bases at J, with 13 bases between the two ends. This CDR3 contains 16 residues. The germline CDR1 and CDR2 sequences are MNHEY and SMNVEV (reference sequence). The CDR3 loop is CASSLLGATATGELFF. For the CDR3, the DNA is TGTGCCAGCAGTTTATTAGGGGCGACAGCCACCGGGGAGCTGTTTTTT.

This clone is judged large. The chain is built from TRBV5-1 and TRBJ1-5; perhaps TRBD1 as D (6 bases). V was trimmed by 4 bases and J by 6 bases, leaving 14 bases between them. The CDR3 length is 14 residues. Germline CDR1 reads SGHRS; CDR2 reads YFSETQ. The chain's CDR3 is CASSPGWGRQPQHF. The CDR3 DNA reads as TGCGCCAGCAGCCCTGGGTGGGGGCGTCAGCCCCAGCATTTT.

The chain couples TRBV27 to TRBJ2-6; 8 nucleotides agree with TRBD1. With V trimmed by 6 bases and J by 4 bases, 8 bases remained unmatched. Germline V gene data show CDR1 as MNHEY and CDR2 as SMNVEV (reference sequence). The CDR3 spans 16 residues. CDR3 loop: CASRGDRFTGANVLTF. The CDR3 DNA reads as TGTGCCAGCAGGGGGGACAGGTTTACCGGGGCCAACGTCCTGACTTTC. Full variable domain (rest looked up from reference TRBV27 and TRBJ2-6): EAQVTQNPRYLITVTGKKLTVTCSQNMNHEYMSWYRQDPGLGLRQIYYSMNVEVTDKGDVPEGYKVSRKEKRNFPLILESPSPNQTSLYFCASRGDRFTGANVLTFGAGSRLTVL.

This rearrangement joins TRBV7-3 to TRBJ2-7; D perhaps matches TRBD2 (6 bases). There are 15 residues in the CDR3. Germline V gene lookup returns CDR1 SGHTA and CDR2 FQGTGA. The ends were cut back, 5 bases at V and 2 bases at J, with 16 bases in the middle. This CDR3 is CASSPDGGGTYEQYF. The CDR3 nucleotides are TGTGCCAGCAGCCCAGACGGGGGTGGCACCTACGAGCAGTACTTC. Full variable domain (rest looked up from reference TRBV7-3 and TRBJ2-7): GAGVSQTPSNKVTEKGKYVELRCDPISGHTALYWYRQSLGQGPEFLIYFQGTGAADDSGLPNDRFFAVRPEGSVSTLKIQRTERGDSAVYLCASSPDGGGTYEQYFGPGTRLTVT.